These 23 T cell receptor beta chains were all obtained from the same sample, sequenced in a study of shared clonotypes between healthy human individuals. Assay used: immunoSEQ multiplex PCR; TCRdb lists only in-frame clones, some missing. The sample lists under 80,000 clones; about 63% were seen once. The specimen was memory CD8+ T cells sorted from blood. As for subset: CD45RO+ cells pooled with CCR7-negative TemRA cells. The receptors come from a man between 25 and 39 years old in good health.

The chain couples TRBV27 to TRBJ2-7, with 7 bases fitting TRBD1. In germline, CDR1 is MNHEY, CDR2 SMNVEV (reference sequence). This CDR3 comprises 15 residues. V was clipped by 2 bases and J by 2 bases; unmatched bases: 6. The chain's CDR3 is CASSLRWDRPYEQYF. The DNA for the CDR3 is TGTGCCAGCAGTTTAAGGTGGGACAGACCCTACGAGCAGTACTTC.

The chain joins TRBV7-8 to TRBJ2-3, with unresolved D. Trimming removed 2 bases at V and 0 bases at J, with 9 bases between. The germline CDR1 and CDR2 sequences are SGHVS and FQNEAQ. The CDR3 contains 15 residues. The CDR3 bases are TGTGCCAGCAGCTTATTGGGATATAGCACAGATACGCAGTATTTT. It translates to CASSLLGYSTDTQYF.

This clone was observed a few times. J is TRBJ2-6 and V is TRBV29-1, with a tentative D call TRBD1 (5 bases). CDR1 is SQVTM, CDR2 ANQGSEA, per germline. Trimming removed 3 bases at V and 4 bases at J, with 10 bases between. The CDR3 contains 14 residues. CDR3 region: CSVDQGQGANVLTF. The CDR3 coding sequence is TGCAGCGTTGATCAGGGCCAAGGGGCCAACGTCCTGACTTTC.

This chain links TRBV7-2 with TRBJ2-4; 13 bases align to TRBD2. CDR3 length equals 19 residues. CDR1 SGHTA and CDR2 FQGNSA come from the germline V gene. The junction had 10 bases not matched to a gene; V was cut back by 5 bases and J by 0 bases. The CDR3, as DNA: TGTGCCAGCAGCACAGCCGGGACTAGCGGGGTACTAGCCAAAAACATTCAGTACTTC. Translating it yields CASSTAGTSGVLAKNIQYF.

The chain links TRBV15 to TRBJ2-2; a possible D gene is TRBD2 (6 bases). Deletions cut 0 bases from V and 0 bases from J, with 11 bases between. The CDR3 is 17 amino acids. Per the germline V gene, CDR1 is LNHNV and CDR2 is YYDKDF (reference sequence). CDR3: CATSRDRGVANTGELFF. CDR3 coding DNA: TGTGCCACCAGCAGAGATCGCGGGGTGGCGAACACCGGGGAGCTGTTTTTT.

The DNA for the CDR3 is TGTGCCAGCGATACGGGGACCCGAACCTACAATGAGCAGTTCTTC. This translates into CASDTGTRTYNEQFF. The J gene is TRBJ2-1, the V gene TRBV2, with D perhaps given as TRBD1 or TRBD2 (5 bases each). Germline V gene sequence: CDR1 SNHLY, CDR2 FYNNEI. CDR3 length equals 15 residues. The V end lost 8 bases, the J end lost 2 bases, and 16 bases lay between the germline ends.

In this sample, this clone turned up a few times. The CDR3 protein is CSVENRRESQPQHF. CDR3 sequence (DNA): TGCAGCGTTGAAAATCGGAGGGAATCTCAGCCCCAGCATTTT. The chain combines TRBV29-1 with TRBJ1-5; D unclear. The CDR3 sequence is 14 residues long. The germline CDR1 and CDR2 sequences are SQVTM and ANQGSEA. Trimming removed 2 bases at V and 6 bases at J, with 14 bases between.

In its sample, this clone was seen a few times. The rearrangement links TRBV2 to TRBJ2-2; D is unresolved. V was clipped by 3 bases and J by 0 bases, with 5 bases between them. CDR3 length: 14 amino acids. From germline, CDR1 is SNHLY and CDR2 FYNNEI. The CDR3 region has the DNA TGTGCCAGCAGTGATTACACGAACACCGGGGAGCTGTTTTTT. Its protein is CASSDYTNTGELFF.

On this clone: Within the sample, other DNA sequences also encode this same CDR3. The V call is TRBV28, the J call TRBJ2-7, with D tentatively TRBD1 (5 bases). This CDR3 spans 11 amino acids. Trimming pared 6 bases from V and 4 bases from J, leaving 7 bases between. CDR1 and CDR2 (germline): MDHEN, SYDVKM. This CDR3 reads CASSRVYEQYF. The CDR3 bases are TGTGCCAGCAGCAGGGTTTACGAGCAGTACTTC.

This clone showed up just a few times. The chain couples TRBV9 to TRBJ2-3; tentatively, D is TRBD1 (5 bases). V lost 4 bases, J lost 3 bases, and 15 bases lay in between. Germline assignment: CDR1 SGDLS and CDR2 YYNGEE. This CDR3 has 15 amino acids. CDR3 DNA sequence: TGTGCCAGCAGCCAATTAGGGGCCAAGACAGATACGCAGTATTTT. Translated: CASSQLGAKTDTQYF.

This clone was counted ten times or more. The chain recombines TRBV28 with TRBJ2-7; D is undetermined. This CDR3 spans 12 amino acids. Trimming took off 8 bases at V and 2 bases at J, with 10 bases between the two ends. The germline gives CDR1 MDHEN, CDR2 SYDVKM. This CDR3 reads CASSTITYEQYF. In DNA, the CDR3 is TGTGCCAGCTCAACGATTACCTACGAGCAGTACTTC.

The chain employs TRBV5-1 and TRBJ2-1; no clear D. Trimming shortened V by 1 base and J by 5 bases, and 4 bases separated the two germline ends. CDR3 length: 12 residues. Germline V lookup: CDR1 SGHRS, CDR2 YFSETQ. The CDR3 loop is CASSLQNNEQFF. DNA for the CDR3: TGCGCCAGCAGCTTGCAGAACAATGAGCAGTTCTTC.

The J gene is TRBJ2-1, the V gene TRBV6-4, with unresolved D. V dropped 4 bases and J dropped 6 bases, with 10 bases sitting between them. Germline CDR1 MRHNA, CDR2 SNTAGT. This CDR3 has 13 residues. DNA of the CDR3: TGTGCCAGCAGTGGACGACACAGCAATGAGCAGTTCTTC. As protein: CASSGRHSNEQFF.

Concerning this clone itself: This likely came from a read error, as a far larger clone is one base away. The J gene is TRBJ1-5, the V gene TRBV28, with D maybe TRBD1 (6 bases). Germline lookup yields CDR1 MDHEN and CDR2 SYDVKM. This CDR3 has 17 residues. V lost 3 bases, J lost 5 bases, and 20 bases lay in between. As DNA, the CDR3 is TGTGCCAGCAGTTTTCACAGGGAGAAGTGGGGCGATCAGCCCCAGCATTTT. It codes for CASSFHREKWGDQPQHF.

The rearrangement joins TRBV9 to TRBJ2-2; D call uncertain. V gave up 6 bases and J gave up 1 base, with 19 bases separating them. This CDR3 region has 17 residues. The germline V gene encodes CDR1 SGDLS and CDR2 YYNGEE. The CDR3 loop reads CASNPRPSAGNTGELFF. The DNA of the CDR3 is TGTGCCAGCAACCCCCGGCCGAGCGCTGGGAACACCGGGGAGCTGTTTTTT.

The gene calls are TRBV11-3 and TRBJ2-3; D possibly uses TRBD1 or TRBD2 (5 bases each). The CDR3 has 15 amino acids. Per germline, CDR1 SGHNT and CDR2 YENEEA. Trimming pared 5 bases from V and 4 bases from J, leaving 16 bases between. The CDR3 loop reads CASSQRAGTADTQYF. In DNA, the CDR3 is TGTGCCAGCAGCCAGAGGGCAGGGACGGCAGATACGCAGTATTTT. The entire variable domain, with the rest obtained from reference TRBV11-3 and TRBJ2-3, is as follows: EAGVVQSPRYKIIEKKQPVAFWCNPISGHNTLYWYLQNLGQGPELLIRYENEEAVDDSQLPKDRFSAERLKGVDSTLKIQPAELGDSAVYLCASSQRAGTADTQYFGPGTRLTVL.

This chain joins TRBV29-1 and TRBJ2-5; 9 bases line up with TRBD2. The V and J ends lost 2 bases and 5 bases, in that order; junction bases with no gene match: 9. CDR1 and CDR2 (germline): SQVTM, ANQGSEA. This CDR3 is 15 amino acids long. The CDR3 DNA is TGCAGCGTTGAATCAGACGGACTAGCGATCGAGACCCAGTACTTC. Translated: CSVESDGLAIETQYF.

In this sample, this clone turned up a few times. The rearrangement links TRBV16 to TRBJ2-4, with D possibly being TRBD1 or TRBD2 (6 bases each). Germline V gives CDR1 KGHSY, CDR2 FQNENV. The CDR3 totals 14 residues. Trimming pared 5 bases from V and 0 bases from J, leaving 8 bases between. DNA of the CDR3: TGTGCCAGCAGCGAGGGGGGAGCCAAAAACATTCAGTACTTC. Its protein product is CASSEGGAKNIQYF.

This chain joins TRBV29-1 and TRBJ2-1; 9 positions agree with TRBD1. Germline CDR1 and CDR2: SQVTM and ANQGSEA. With 6 bases clipped from V and 4 bases from J, the junction kept 7 bases outside the gene matches. This CDR3 comprises 14 residues. The CDR3: CSVGTGNTYNEQFF. The CDR3 DNA reads as TGCAGCGTGGGGACAGGGAATACGTACAATGAGCAGTTCTTC.

There are many counts of this clone. CDR3 protein: CASSSSSGSGYLAKNIQYF. The CDR3 DNA reads TGTGCCAGCAGCTCCTCTAGCGGGAGTGGGTATTTGGCCAAAAACATTCAGTACTTC. This chain connects TRBV7-8 to TRBJ2-4; 10 bases agree with TRBD2. Trimming at V came to 4 bases and at J to 1 base, leaving 13 bases not matched to a gene. The CDR3 has 19 amino acids. The V gene's germline CDR1 is SGHVS and CDR2 FQNEAQ.

The rearrangement links TRBV4-3 to TRBJ1-2; tentative D call: TRBD1 (5 bases). V was clipped by 2 bases and J by 2 bases, with 12 bases between them. CDR1 is LGHNA and CDR2 is YSLEER in the germline V gene. The CDR3 contains 15 residues. The CDR3 loop is CASSQPGRENYGYTF. In nucleotides, the CDR3 is TGCGCCAGCAGCCAACCGGGACGAGAGAACTATGGCTACACCTTC.

This chain links TRBV11-2 with TRBJ2-7, with D uncertain. Per germline, CDR1 SGHAT and CDR2 FQNNGV. The CDR3 runs to 13 residues. Trimming cost V 1 base and J 5 bases, with 9 bases left between them. CDR3: CASSLVGQNEQYF. For the CDR3, the DNA is TGTGCCAGCAGCTTAGTCGGGCAGAACGAGCAGTACTTC.

The J gene is TRBJ2-7, the V gene TRBV30; TRBD1 is a possible D gene (5 bases). The ends were cut back, 0 bases at V and 5 bases at J, with 17 bases in the middle. This CDR3 spans 15 amino acids. Germline CDR1 is GTSNPN and CDR2 is SVGIG (reference sequence). The CDR3 DNA follows: TGTGCCTGGAGTGTAAGTCAGGGCATGATGAACGAGCAGTACTTC. This encodes CAWSVSQGMMNEQYF.